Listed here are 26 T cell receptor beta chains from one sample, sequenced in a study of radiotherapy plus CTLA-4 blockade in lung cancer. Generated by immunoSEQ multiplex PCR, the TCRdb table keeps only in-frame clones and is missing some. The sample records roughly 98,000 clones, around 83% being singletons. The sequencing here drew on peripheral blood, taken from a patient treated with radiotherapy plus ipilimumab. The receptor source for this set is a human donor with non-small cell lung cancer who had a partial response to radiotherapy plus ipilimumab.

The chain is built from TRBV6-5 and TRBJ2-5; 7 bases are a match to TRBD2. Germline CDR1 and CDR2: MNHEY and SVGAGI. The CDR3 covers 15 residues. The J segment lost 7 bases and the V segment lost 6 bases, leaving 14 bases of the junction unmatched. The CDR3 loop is CASSPPGGGLATQYF. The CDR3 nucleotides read TGTGCCAGCAGCCCCCCGGGGGGTGGGCTAGCGACCCAGTACTTC.

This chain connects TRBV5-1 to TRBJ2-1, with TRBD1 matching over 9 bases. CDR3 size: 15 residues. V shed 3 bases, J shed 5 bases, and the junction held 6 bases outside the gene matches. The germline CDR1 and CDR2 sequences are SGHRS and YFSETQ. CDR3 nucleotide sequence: TGCGCCAGCAGCTGGGCCGGGACAGGGAACAATGAGCAGTTCTTC. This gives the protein CASSWAGTGNNEQFF.

CDR3: CASSVEGHGTQYF. CDR3 sequence (DNA): TGTGCCAGCAGCGTAGAGGGGCACGGGACCCAGTACTTC. The chain joins TRBV9 to TRBJ2-5, with a weak D call TRBD1 (5 bases). Trimming stripped 0 bases from V and 7 bases from J, with 10 bases between. The length of the CDR3 is 13 residues. CDR1 is SGDLS and CDR2 is YYNGEE in the germline V gene. The full variable domain, with the rest looked up from reference TRBV9 and TRBJ2-5, is DSGVTQTPKHLITATGQRVTLRCSPRSGDLSVYWYQQSLDQGLQFLIQYYNGEERAKGNILERFSAQQFPDLHSELNLSSLELGDSALYFCASSVEGHGTQYFGPGTRLLVL.

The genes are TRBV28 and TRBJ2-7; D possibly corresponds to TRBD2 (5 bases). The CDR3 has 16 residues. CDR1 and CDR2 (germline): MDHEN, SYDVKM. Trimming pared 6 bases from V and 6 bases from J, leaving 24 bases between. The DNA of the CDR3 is TGTGCCAGCAGCCGAGCCGCACTAGGTGGTGGGGTCGAGCAGTACTTC. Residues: CASSRAALGGGVEQYF.

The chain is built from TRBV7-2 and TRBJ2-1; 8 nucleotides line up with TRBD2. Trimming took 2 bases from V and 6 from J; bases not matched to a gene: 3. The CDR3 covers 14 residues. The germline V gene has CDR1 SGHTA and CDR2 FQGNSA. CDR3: CASSLTGTSNEQFF. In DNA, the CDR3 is TGTGCCAGCAGCTTAACCGGGACTAGCAATGAGCAGTTCTTC.

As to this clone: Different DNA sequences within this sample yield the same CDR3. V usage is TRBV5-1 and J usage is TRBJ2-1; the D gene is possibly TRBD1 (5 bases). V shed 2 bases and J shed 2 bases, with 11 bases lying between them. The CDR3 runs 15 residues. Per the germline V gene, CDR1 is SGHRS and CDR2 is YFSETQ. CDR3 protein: CASSLGQGTYNEQFF. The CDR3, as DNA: TGCGCCAGCAGCTTAGGTCAGGGTACCTACAATGAGCAGTTCTTC.

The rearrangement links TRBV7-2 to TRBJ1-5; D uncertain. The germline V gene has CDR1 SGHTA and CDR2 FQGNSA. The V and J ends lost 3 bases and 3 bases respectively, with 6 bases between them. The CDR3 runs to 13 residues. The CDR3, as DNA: TGTGCCAGCAGCTTCAGGTTCAATCAGCCCCAGCATTTT. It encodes CASSFRFNQPQHF.

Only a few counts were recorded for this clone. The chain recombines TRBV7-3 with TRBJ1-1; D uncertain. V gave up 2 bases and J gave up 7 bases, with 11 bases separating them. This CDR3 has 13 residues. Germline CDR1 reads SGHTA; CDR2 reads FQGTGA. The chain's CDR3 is CASSLRREHEAFF. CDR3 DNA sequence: TGTGCCAGCAGCTTACGAAGGGAGCATGAAGCTTTCTTT.

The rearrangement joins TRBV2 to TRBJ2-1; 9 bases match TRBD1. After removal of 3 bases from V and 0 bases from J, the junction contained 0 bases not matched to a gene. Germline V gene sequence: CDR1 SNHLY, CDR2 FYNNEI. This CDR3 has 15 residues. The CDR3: CASSEDRGSYNEQFF. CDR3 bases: TGTGCCAGCAGTGAGGACAGGGGCTCCTACAATGAGCAGTTCTTC. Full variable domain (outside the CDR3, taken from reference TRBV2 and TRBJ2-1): EPEVTQTPSHQVTQMGQEVILRCVPISNHLYFYWYRQILGQKVEFLVSFYNNEISEKSEIFDDQFSVERPDGSNFTLKIRSTKLEDSAMYFCASSEDRGSYNEQFFGPGTRLTVL.

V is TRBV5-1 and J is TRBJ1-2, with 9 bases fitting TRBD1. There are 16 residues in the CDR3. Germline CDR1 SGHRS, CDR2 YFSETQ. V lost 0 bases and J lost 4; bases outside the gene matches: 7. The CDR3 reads CASSLAGTGSGYGYTF. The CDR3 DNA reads TGCGCCAGCAGCTTGGCCGGGACAGGGTCAGGCTATGGCTACACCTTC.

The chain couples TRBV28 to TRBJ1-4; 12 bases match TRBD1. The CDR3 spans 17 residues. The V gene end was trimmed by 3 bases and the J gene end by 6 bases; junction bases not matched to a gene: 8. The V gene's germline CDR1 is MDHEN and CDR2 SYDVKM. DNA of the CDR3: TGTGCCAGCAGTTTGTTTACGGGGACAGGGGGCGATGAAAAACTGTTTTTT. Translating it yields CASSLFTGTGGDEKLFF.

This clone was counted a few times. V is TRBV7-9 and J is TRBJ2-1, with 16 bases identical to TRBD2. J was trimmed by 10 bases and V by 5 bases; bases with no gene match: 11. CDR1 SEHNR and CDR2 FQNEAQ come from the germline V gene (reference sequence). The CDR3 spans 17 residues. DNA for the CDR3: TGTGCCAGCAGCCACTCCGGGACTAGCGGGAGGGCAGGGGAGCAGTTCTTC. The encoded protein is CASSHSGTSGRAGEQFF.

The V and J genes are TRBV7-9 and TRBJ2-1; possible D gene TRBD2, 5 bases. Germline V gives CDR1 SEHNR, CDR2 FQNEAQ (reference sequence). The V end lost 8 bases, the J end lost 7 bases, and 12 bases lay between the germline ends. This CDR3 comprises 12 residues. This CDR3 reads CASLGSGNEQFF. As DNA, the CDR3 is TGTGCCAGCCTGGGGTCGGGGAATGAGCAGTTCTTC.

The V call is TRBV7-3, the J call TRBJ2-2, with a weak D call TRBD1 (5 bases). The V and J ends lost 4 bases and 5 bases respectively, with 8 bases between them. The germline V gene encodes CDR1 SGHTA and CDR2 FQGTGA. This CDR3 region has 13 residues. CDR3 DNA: TGTGCCAGCAGCTCAGGGCTTACCGGGGAGCTGTTTTTT. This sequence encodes CASSSGLTGELFF.

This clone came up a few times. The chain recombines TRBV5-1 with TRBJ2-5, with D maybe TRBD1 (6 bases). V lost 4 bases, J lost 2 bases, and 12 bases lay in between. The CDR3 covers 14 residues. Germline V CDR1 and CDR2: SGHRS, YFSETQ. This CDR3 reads CASSMTGLQETQYF. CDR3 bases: TGCGCCAGCAGCATGACAGGATTACAAGAGACCCAGTACTTC.

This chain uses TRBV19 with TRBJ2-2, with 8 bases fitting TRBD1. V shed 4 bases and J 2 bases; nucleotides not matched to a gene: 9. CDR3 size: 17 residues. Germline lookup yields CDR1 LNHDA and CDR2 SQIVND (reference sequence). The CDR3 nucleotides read TGTGCCAGTAGTAATCGCCGGACAGGGCCTAACACCGGGGAGCTGTTTTTT. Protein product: CASSNRRTGPNTGELFF.

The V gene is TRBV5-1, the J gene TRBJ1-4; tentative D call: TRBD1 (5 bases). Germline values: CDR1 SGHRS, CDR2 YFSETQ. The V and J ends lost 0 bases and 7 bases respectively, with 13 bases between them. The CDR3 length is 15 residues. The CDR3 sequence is CASSLARAGGEKLFF. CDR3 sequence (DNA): TGCGCCAGCAGCTTGGCCCGGGCGGGGGGTGAAAAACTGTTTTTT.

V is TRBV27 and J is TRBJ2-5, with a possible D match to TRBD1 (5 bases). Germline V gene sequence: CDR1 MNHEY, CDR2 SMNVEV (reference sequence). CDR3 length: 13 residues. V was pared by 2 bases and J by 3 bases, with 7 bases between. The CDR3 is CASSLIGEETQYF. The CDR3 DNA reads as TGTGCCAGCAGTTTAATAGGGGAAGAGACCCAGTACTTC.

The CDR3 sequence: CASTPQGAQTQYF. Written as DNA, the CDR3 is TGTGCCAGCACCCCACAGGGAGCCCAGACCCAGTACTTC. The rearrangement joins TRBV9 to TRBJ2-5; D is possibly TRBD1 (6 bases). The V gene's germline CDR1 is SGDLS and CDR2 YYNGEE. This CDR3 spans 13 amino acids. Trimming left V 6 bases short and J 6 bases short, with 15 bases between.

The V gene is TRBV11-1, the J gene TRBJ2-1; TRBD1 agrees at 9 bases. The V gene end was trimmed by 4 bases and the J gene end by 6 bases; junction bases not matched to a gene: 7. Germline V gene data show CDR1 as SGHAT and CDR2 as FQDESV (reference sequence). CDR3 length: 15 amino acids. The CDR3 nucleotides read TGTGCCAGCAGCTCAGGACAGGGGTCTCCCAATGAGCAGTTCTTC. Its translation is CASSSGQGSPNEQFF.

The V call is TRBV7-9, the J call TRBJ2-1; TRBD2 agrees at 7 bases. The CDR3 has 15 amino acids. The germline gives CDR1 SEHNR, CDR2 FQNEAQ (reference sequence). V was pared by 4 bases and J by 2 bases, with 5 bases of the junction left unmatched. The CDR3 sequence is CASSSGRGAYNEQFF. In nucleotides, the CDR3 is TGTGCCAGCAGCTCGGGGAGGGGAGCCTACAATGAGCAGTTCTTC.

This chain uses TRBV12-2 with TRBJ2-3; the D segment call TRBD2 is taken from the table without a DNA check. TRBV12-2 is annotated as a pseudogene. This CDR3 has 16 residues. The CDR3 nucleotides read TGTGCAAGTCGCTCGTTAGCGGGAGATTCCACAGATACGCAGTATTTT. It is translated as CASRSLAGDSTDTQYF.

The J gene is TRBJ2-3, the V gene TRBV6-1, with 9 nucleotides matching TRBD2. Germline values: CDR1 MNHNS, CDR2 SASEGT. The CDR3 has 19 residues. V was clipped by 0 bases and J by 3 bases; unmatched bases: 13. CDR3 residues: CASSEAFAGGPGLTDTQYF. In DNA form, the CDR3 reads TGTGCCAGCAGTGAAGCTTTTGCGGGAGGGCCGGGTCTAACAGATACGCAGTATTTT.

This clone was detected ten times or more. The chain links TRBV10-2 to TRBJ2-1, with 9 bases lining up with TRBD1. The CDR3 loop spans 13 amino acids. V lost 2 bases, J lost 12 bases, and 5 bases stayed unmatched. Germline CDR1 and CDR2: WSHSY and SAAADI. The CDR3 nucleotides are TGCGCCAGCAGTGAGGGGACAGGGTTGGGGCAGTTCTTC. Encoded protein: CASSEGTGLGQFF.

This chain's CDR3 is CASSPSRFSSGNTIYF. CDR3 nucleotide sequence: TGTGCCAGCTCACCGTCGAGGTTTAGCTCTGGAAACACCATATATTTT. The chain recombines TRBV18 with TRBJ1-3; D not certain. Germline V gives CDR1 KGHSH, CDR2 LQKENI. The CDR3 length is 16 residues. Trimming shortened V by 3 bases and J by 0 bases, and 12 bases separated the two germline ends.

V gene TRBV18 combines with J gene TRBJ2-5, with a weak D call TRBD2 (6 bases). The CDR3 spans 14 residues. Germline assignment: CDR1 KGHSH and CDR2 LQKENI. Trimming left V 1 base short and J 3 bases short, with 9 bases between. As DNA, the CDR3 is TGTGCCAGCTCACCACAGCGGGCTGAAGAGACCCAGTACTTC. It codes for CASSPQRAEETQYF.